These 27 T cell receptor beta chains came from one sample sequenced in a study of blood T cells in healthy people across ages. For the second PCR, which ran for 7 to 11 cycles, a sample-barcoded 5' primer and a J-beta primer mix were used. Via MiXCR, TCRdb re-called the 5' RACE reads, giving one row per CDR3 protein. This sample has some 1.4 million distinct CDR3 sequences; 42% occur once, and the top ten carry 7.9%. The sequencing sample was made of blood. The receptors shown here come from a young woman in good health.

This clonotype was recorded at least ten times. The genes are TRBV6-6 and TRBJ2-1; D perhaps matches TRBD1 (6 bases). CDR1 is MNHNY and CDR2 is SVGAGI in the germline V gene (reference sequence). V was shortened by 6 bases and J by 9 bases, with 12 bases between the two germline ends. This CDR3 has 12 amino acids. CDR3 region: CASSLTGTEQFF. CDR3 sequence (DNA): TGTGCCAGCAGCTTGACAGGTACTGAGCAGTTCTTC.

This sequence joins TRBV6-5 and TRBJ2-1; D gene unclear. The V and J ends lost 0 bases and 10 bases respectively, with 10 bases between them. The CDR3 length is 13 residues. From germline, CDR1 is MNHEY and CDR2 SVGAGI. CDR3 nucleotide sequence: TGTGCCAGCAGTTACTCTGGGCCCGGGGAGCAGTTCTTC. Translating gives CASSYSGPGEQFF.

Many counts were recorded for this clonotype. The chain joins TRBV7-2 to TRBJ1-2, with no clear D. V shed 5 bases and J shed 4 bases, with 14 bases lying between them. This CDR3 region has 14 residues. Germline V gives CDR1 SGHTA, CDR2 FQGNSA. The CDR3 bases are TGTGCCAGCAGCCCCGGCGGCAGTGGCTATGGCTACACCTTC. Amino acid sequence: CASSPGGSGYGYTF.

This clonotype has a handful of counts. The J gene is TRBJ2-4, the V gene TRBV14; D assignment may be TRBD1 or TRBD2 (5 bases each). The germline V gene has CDR1 SGHDN and CDR2 FVKESK. The CDR3 is made up of 17 amino acids. Trimming removed 4 bases from V and 1 base from J, with 17 bases in between. The CDR3 DNA reads TGTGCCAGCAGCCCGGGACCTCTAAAGGCGGCCAAAAACATTCAGTACTTC. Residues: CASSPGPLKAAKNIQYF.

This clonotype was counted a single time. This chain connects TRBV6-1 to TRBJ2-7, with D tentatively TRBD2 (5 bases). Near its end, the DNA agrees better with TRBJ2-5, so the J call may be wrong. From germline, CDR1 is MNHNS and CDR2 SASEGT. This CDR3 is 13 amino acids long. CDR3 DNA sequence: TGTGCCAGCAGTGACGGGGTCGTAGAGACCCAGTACTTC. Translating gives CASSDGVVETQYF.

The chain employs TRBV9 and TRBJ2-5; D may match TRBD1 or TRBD2 (5 bases each). The CDR3 extends over 14 amino acids. Per the germline V gene, CDR1 is SGDLS and CDR2 is YYNGEE. Deletions cut 0 bases from V and 11 bases from J, with 17 bases between. In DNA form, the CDR3 reads TGTGCCAGCAGCGTAGATGGGACGGCCAATGAGCAGTACTTC. It encodes CASSVDGTANEQYF.

This clonotype was seen a handful of times. The chain joins TRBV25-1 to TRBJ2-7; D is perhaps TRBD1 (5 bases). Deletions cut 4 bases from V and 3 bases from J, with 16 bases between. The CDR3 has 15 residues. The germline V gene encodes CDR1 MGHDK and CDR2 SYGVNS. CDR3 nucleotides: TGTGCCAGCAGTGGCCCTACGCAGGGCAGCTACGAGCAGTACTTC. Amino acids: CASSGPTQGSYEQYF.

This clonotype was seen a handful of times. The chain uses TRBV28 and TRBJ1-6, with D unresolved. Per the germline V gene, CDR1 is MDHEN and CDR2 is SYDVKM. V shed 6 bases and J shed 7 bases, with 7 bases lying between them. The CDR3 loop spans 12 amino acids. The CDR3 region has the DNA TGTGCCAGCAGGTCCCGAAATTCACCCCTCCACTTT. Protein: CASRSRNSPLHF.

Comments on this clonotype: Germline and junction disagree at one end, which may indicate a read error. The chain uses TRBV5-1 and TRBJ2-3, with 14 bases aligning to TRBD2. There are 17 residues in the CDR3. Germline V gene sequence: CDR1 SGHRS, CDR2 YFSETQ. The CDR3 DNA follows: TGCACCAGCATATCCGGGACTAGCGGGGGTCCCACAGATACGCAGTATTTT. The encoded protein is CTSISGTSGGPTDTQYF.

This chain links TRBV29-1 with TRBJ1-2; D not resolved. The CDR3 loop spans 16 amino acids. Germline V lookup: CDR1 SQVTM, CDR2 ANQGSEA. V was shortened by 2 bases and J by 5 bases, with 21 bases between the two germline ends. For the CDR3, the DNA is TGCAGCGTTGAACCAAAAAAGTTCAGTGAGAATTATGGCTACACCTTC. Protein product: CSVEPKKFSENYGYTF.

The chain employs TRBV11-2 and TRBJ1-6; D is unclear. Germline CDR1 is SGHAT and CDR2 is FQNNGV. V was shortened by 0 bases and J by 9 bases, with 12 bases between the two germline ends. CDR3 length: 15 amino acids. DNA for the CDR3: TGTGCCAGCAGCTTAGATCGCCCAAGACGTTCACCCCTCCACTTT. It is translated as CASSLDRPRRSPLHF.

A single count supports this clonotype. The rearrangement joins TRBV6-5 to TRBJ2-7; 7 bases fit TRBD1. V lost 5 bases and J lost 2; bases outside the gene matches: 6. Germline V CDR1 and CDR2: MNHEY, SVGAGI. The length of the CDR3 is 14 residues. The CDR3 loop reads CASSRGQPTYEQYF. CDR3 nucleotide sequence: TGTGCCAGCAGTCGGGGACAGCCCACCTACGAGCAGTACTTC.

The chain employs TRBV7-2 and TRBJ2-3; D ambiguous. The CDR3 covers 15 residues. Trimming took off 1 base at V and 3 bases at J, with 11 bases between the two ends. Germline CDR1 is SGHTA and CDR2 is FQGNSA. The CDR3 loop is CASSLGMLQTDTQYF. CDR3 sequence (DNA): TGTGCCAGCAGCTTAGGGATGCTCCAGACAGATACGCAGTATTTT.

This clonotype has just a few counts. CDR3 sequence: CASSVRLAGIMYF. In DNA, the CDR3 is TGTGCCAGCAGCGTCCGACTAGCGGGGATTATGTACTTC. The chain joins TRBV11-2 to TRBJ2-5; 11 bases line up with TRBD2. This CDR3 region has 13 residues. Germline CDR1 reads SGHAT; CDR2 reads FQNNGV. V lost 5 bases to trimming and J lost 13 bases; unmatched junction nucleotides: 9.

V is TRBV25-1 and J is TRBJ2-1; D call uncertain. In germline, CDR1 is MGHDK, CDR2 SYGVNS. The germline V and J ends were trimmed by 8 bases and 10 bases, with 21 bases remaining between them. The CDR3 is 14 amino acids. The CDR3 sequence: CASQLSQPGAEQFF. CDR3 nucleotides: TGTGCCAGCCAGCTATCCCAACCGGGCGCAGAGCAGTTCTTC.

CDR3 coding DNA: TGCAGTGCTAGTACAGGGGGTAATGCTGAAGCTTTCTTT. Translation: CSASTGGNAEAFF. The J gene is TRBJ1-1, the V gene TRBV20-1; 8 positions agree with TRBD1. The ends lost 3 bases at V and 6 bases at J; junction bases unmatched: 6. This CDR3 region has 13 residues. From germline, CDR1 is DFQATT and CDR2 SNEGSKA (reference sequence).

The CDR3 DNA reads as TGTGCCAGCAGTTCGTCACAGGGCCGCCAAGAGACCCAGTACTTC. As protein: CASSSSQGRQETQYF. The chain combines TRBV6-1 with TRBJ2-5, with a weak D call TRBD1 (6 bases). The CDR3 sequence is 15 residues long. V dropped 5 bases and J dropped 1 base, with 14 bases sitting between them. Germline-derived CDR1 and CDR2 are MNHNS and SASEGT.

The V and J genes are TRBV25-1 and TRBJ2-1; D is possibly TRBD1 or TRBD2 (6 bases each). This CDR3 region has 14 residues. Germline CDR1 and CDR2: MGHDK and SYGVNS. The V end lost 8 bases, the J end lost 4 bases, and 15 bases lay between the germline ends. For the CDR3, the DNA is TGTGCCAGCCATAAGGGGGACTCGTACAATGAGCAGTTCTTC. Translation gives CASHKGDSYNEQFF.

Notes on this clonotype: A much larger clone differs from this one at a single base, so this may be a read error. V and J are TRBV7-2 and TRBJ1-2; tentatively, D is TRBD1 (6 bases). The CDR3 length is 13 residues. Germline CDR1 is SGHTA and CDR2 is FQGNSA. The CDR3 nucleotides read TGTGCCAGCAGCGTAGCCGGGGGGGGCGGCTACACCTTC. This sequence encodes CASSVAGGGGYTF.

In this sample, this clonotype turned up a few times. The chain uses TRBV9 and TRBJ2-5; TRBD2 matches at 7 bases. The CDR3 covers 14 residues. CDR1 and CDR2 from the germline V gene are SGDLS and YYNGEE. Losses at the gene ends were 6 bases for V and 11 bases for J; bases not matched to a gene: 16. The CDR3 loop is CASNFRDYMDEQYF. The CDR3 DNA follows: TGTGCCAGCAACTTCCGGGACTACATGGATGAGCAGTACTTC.

The sample holds a few counts of this clonotype. This chain connects TRBV2 to TRBJ1-1, with TRBD1 identical over 10 bases. The ends lost 11 bases at V and 1 base at J; junction bases unmatched: 4. The germline V gene encodes CDR1 SNHLY and CDR2 FYNNEI. CDR3 size: 13 residues. This CDR3 reads CASDRGANTEAFF. DNA for the CDR3: TGTGCCTCGGACAGGGGGGCGAACACTGAAGCTTTCTTT.

This clonotype was detected only a few times. The chain carries TRBV6-5 and TRBJ2-7; 7 bases line up with TRBD1. Germline V CDR1 and CDR2: MNHEY, SVGAGI. Losses at the gene ends were 6 bases for V and 2 bases for J; bases not matched to a gene: 7. The CDR3 has 14 residues. CDR3 in amino acids: CASRPDRDAYEQYF. CDR3 DNA sequence: TGTGCCAGCAGACCAGACAGGGACGCCTACGAGCAGTACTTC.

The chain joins TRBV2 to TRBJ2-2; TRBD2 aligns across 11 bases. J gave up 9 bases and V 9 bases, and 6 bases lay outside the gene matches. Germline assignment: CDR1 SNHLY and CDR2 FYNNEI. The CDR3 loop spans 13 amino acids. The CDR3 protein is CASGGLAVWELFF. DNA of the CDR3: TGTGCCAGTGGGGGACTAGCGGTCTGGGAGCTGTTTTTT.

The chain joins TRBV20-1 to TRBJ1-1; 9 bases agree with TRBD1. Germline CDR1 reads DFQATT; CDR2 reads SNEGSKA (reference sequence). The V segment lost 1 base and the J segment 1 base; nucleotides outside the gene matches: 4. The CDR3 length is 15 residues. CDR3 bases: TGCAGTGCTAGAGTCGGGACAGGGAGGAACACTGAAGCTTTCTTT. Translated: CSARVGTGRNTEAFF.

This sequence joins TRBV6-5 and TRBJ2-4; 9 bases align to TRBD1. The last part of the DNA fits TRBJ2-5 better; the J call may be wrong. This CDR3 region has 16 residues. CDR1 and CDR2 (germline): MNHEY, SVGAGI. CDR3 in DNA: TGTGCCAGCAGTTACTCACCAACAGGGGGCAAGGAGACCCAGTACTTC. Translation gives CASSYSPTGGKETQYF.

V usage is TRBV4-1 and J usage is TRBJ2-4, with TRBD2 as a possible D gene (6 bases). In germline, CDR1 is MGHRA, CDR2 YSYEKL. Trimming took 0 bases from V and 13 from J, leaving 19 bases between them. The CDR3 runs to 15 residues. The CDR3 reads CASSQEPGLTLEQYF. CDR3 nucleotide sequence: TGCGCCAGCAGCCAAGAACCGGGACTTACTTTGGAGCAGTACTTC.

This clonotype was observed once. The V gene is TRBV27, the J gene TRBJ2-7, with TRBD1 matching 10 bases. The germline CDR1 and CDR2 sequences are MNHEY and SMNVEV (reference sequence). The ends lost 6 bases at V and 9 bases at J; junction bases unmatched: 11. The CDR3 is made up of 14 amino acids. In nucleotides, the CDR3 is TGTGCCAGCAGGATCGGGACAGGGGCTTCGGGGCAGTACTTC. Translating gives CASRIGTGASGQYF.